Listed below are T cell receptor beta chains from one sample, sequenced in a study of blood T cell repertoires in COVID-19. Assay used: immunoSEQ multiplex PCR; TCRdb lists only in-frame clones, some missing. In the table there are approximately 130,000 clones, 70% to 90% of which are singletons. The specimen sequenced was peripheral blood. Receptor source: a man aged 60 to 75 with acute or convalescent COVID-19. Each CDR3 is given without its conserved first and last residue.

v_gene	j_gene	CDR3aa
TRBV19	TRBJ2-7	ASSIMAGVNSYEQY
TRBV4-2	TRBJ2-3	ASSQLTSGREATQY
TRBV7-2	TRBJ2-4	ASSLGGDVAKNIQY
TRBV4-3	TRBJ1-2	ASSQDSGAGGYT
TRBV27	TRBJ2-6	ASSLGGPGANVLT
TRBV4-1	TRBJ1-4	ASSQGEATNEKLF
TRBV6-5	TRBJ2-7	ATGQGGPYEQY
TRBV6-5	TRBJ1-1	ASSLQGLGDTEAF
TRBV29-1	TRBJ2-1	SVRGGGDEQF
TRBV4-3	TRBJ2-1	ASSRDLNSYNEQF
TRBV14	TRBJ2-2	ASSQSGRGYTGELF
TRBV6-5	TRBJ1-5	ASSTDSNQPQH
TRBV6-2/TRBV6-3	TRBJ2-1	ASSYSTSYEQF
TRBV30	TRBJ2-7	AGMGPYEQY
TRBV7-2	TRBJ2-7	ASSSGTSGNSEQY
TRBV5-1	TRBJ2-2	ASSLAEAGGGELF
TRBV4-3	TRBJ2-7	ASSQDRQAKQY
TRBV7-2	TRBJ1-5	ASSLVQGGQPQH
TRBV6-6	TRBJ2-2	ASTSGRRTGELF
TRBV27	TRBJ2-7	ASSRTGTGGYEQY
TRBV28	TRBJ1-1	ASSFYTPEAF
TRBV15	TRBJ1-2	ATSRDRGQGASGYT
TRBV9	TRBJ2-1	ASSLQTGRTYNEQF
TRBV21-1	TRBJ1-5	ASSRGQAPYCNQPQH
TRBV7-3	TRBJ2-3	ASSSSSTDTQY
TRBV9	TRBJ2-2	ASSTSGTPPAGELF
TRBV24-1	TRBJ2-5	ATSDNRDRGKQETQY
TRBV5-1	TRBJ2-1	ASSLPLAGIYNEQF
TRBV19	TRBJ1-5	ASTWTSGTANQPQH
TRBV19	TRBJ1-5	ASSNRGNQPQH
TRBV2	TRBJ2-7	ASSDRGRNYEQY
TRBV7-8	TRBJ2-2	ATPSSPGLAGSNTGELF
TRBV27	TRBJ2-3	ASSSAGLAVGRTQY
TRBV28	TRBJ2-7	ATIPGSSYEQY
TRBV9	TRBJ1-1	ASSALDRMKVEAF
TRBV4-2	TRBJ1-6	ASSQDMGTRSSPLH
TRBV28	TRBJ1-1	ASRRQGTMNTEAF
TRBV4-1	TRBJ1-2	ASSQADRDYGYT
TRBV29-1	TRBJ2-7	SVEGHAAASSYEQY
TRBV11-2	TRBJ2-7	ASGLPGGEQY
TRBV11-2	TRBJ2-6	ASSLQGAGANVLT
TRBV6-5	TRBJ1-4	ASSYSTALNEKLF
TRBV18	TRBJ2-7	ASSPGQGSSYEQY
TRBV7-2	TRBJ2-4	ASSPELAKNIQY
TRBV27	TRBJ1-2	ASTPGGAGYGYT
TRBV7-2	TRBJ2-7	ASSTDWSSYEQY
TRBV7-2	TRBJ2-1	ASSRRQGQQF
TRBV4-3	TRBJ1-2	ASSQDRGIEYGYT
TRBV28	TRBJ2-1	ASSPPVEGRNEQF
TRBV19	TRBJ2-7	ASSPTGGRYEQY
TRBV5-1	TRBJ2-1	ASRGTGSNEQF
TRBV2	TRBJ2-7	ASSGDLPGQGFAYEQY
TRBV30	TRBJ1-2	AVPGTGNIWGGYT
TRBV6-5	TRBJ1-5	ASSSPGLNNQPQH
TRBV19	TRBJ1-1	ASSITGNTEAF
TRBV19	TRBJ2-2	ASSMPPGLAGVRELF
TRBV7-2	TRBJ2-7	ASSWTLIRGHEQY
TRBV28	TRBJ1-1	ASSPPDRTEAF
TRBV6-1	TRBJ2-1	ASSEKAGGGQF